The next 9 T cell receptor beta chains were all read from a single sample in a study of CD8 T cells in Susac syndrome (dated by TCRdb to between 2018 and 2021). Libraries came from the immunoSEQ multiplex PCR assay. RNA was extracted with the RNeasy kit and 0.5 to 1 ug was reverse transcribed using random hexamers. TCRdb cleaned the public reads at Q25 with fastp, built clones with MiXCR and kept in-frame beta chains. Merged by CDR3 protein, the rows form single entries marked with the most common genes and DNA. The sample table lists approximately 200,000 distinct CDR3 sequences, approximately 95% of them with a count of one. The ten largest clonotypes hold 0.082% of the sample. Sequencing was performed on CD4+ T cells from PBMCs. These TCRs come from a human donor with multiple sclerosis.

This rearrangement joins TRBV3-1 to TRBJ2-5, with TRBD2 as a possible D gene (6 bases). The CDR3 length is 14 residues. The V end was cut by 6 bases, the J end by 2 bases, with 13 bases between. CDR1 and CDR2 from the germline V gene are LGHDT and YNNKEL (reference sequence). The CDR3 DNA reads as TGTGCCAGCAGTTTGACTAGTCTACAAGAGACCCAGTACTTC. Translating it yields CASSLTSLQETQYF.

J is TRBJ2-7 and V is TRBV27; D is uncertain. The CDR3 consists of 13 residues. V was clipped by 3 bases and J by 3 bases, with 9 bases between them. The V gene's germline CDR1 is MNHEY and CDR2 SMNVEV (reference sequence). As DNA, the CDR3 is TGTGCCAGCAGTTTGCGGCGGAACTACGAGCAGTACTTC. Translating it yields CASSLRRNYEQYF.

This chain uses TRBV25-1 with TRBJ1-6, with a tentative D call TRBD1 (6 bases). Trimming stripped 4 bases from V and 4 bases from J, with 11 bases between. CDR3 length: 15 amino acids. Germline V gives CDR1 MGHDK, CDR2 SYGVNS. CDR3: CASSGGGHYNSPLHF. The CDR3 nucleotides read TGTGCCAGCAGTGGCGGGGGACATTATAATTCACCCCTCCACTTT.

This chain joins TRBV5-1 and TRBJ2-3; weak D call: TRBD1 (6 bases). Between the trimmed V and J ends, which lost 10 bases and 2 bases, there was a span of 14 bases. CDR1 is SGHRS and CDR2 is YFSETQ in the germline V gene. This CDR3 spans 13 amino acids. The chain's CDR3 is CASGDTFTDTQYF. In nucleotides, the CDR3 is TGCGCCTCCGGGGACACTTTCACAGATACGCAGTATTTT.

J is TRBJ2-7 and V is TRBV2; the match to TRBD1 covers 8 bases. The ends lost 7 bases at V and 5 bases at J; junction bases unmatched: 7. The CDR3 runs to 13 residues. Germline loops: CDR1 SNHLY, CDR2 FYNNEI. CDR3 in DNA: TGTGCCAGCACTCCGGACAGGGCCAACGAGCAGTACTTC. Translating gives CASTPDRANEQYF.

The CDR3 nucleotides read TGTGCCATCAGCGCACTCGGACAGGAGCGCGGACCTGAAGCTTTCTTT. It codes for CAISALGQERGPEAFF. This chain joins TRBV10-3 and TRBJ1-1; the match to TRBD1 covers 7 bases. This CDR3 spans 16 amino acids. V shed 6 bases, J shed 6 bases, and the junction held 16 bases outside the gene matches. Germline-derived CDR1 and CDR2 are ENHRY and SYGVKD.

The gene calls are TRBV5-1 and TRBJ2-7, with 9 bases matching TRBD1. Per the germline V gene, CDR1 is SGHRS and CDR2 is YFSETQ. The CDR3 is made up of 14 amino acids. V shed 4 bases and J 4 bases; nucleotides not matched to a gene: 6. CDR3 protein: CASSTGGQGYEQYV. In DNA form, the CDR3 reads TGCGCCAGCAGCACAGGGGGACAGGGTTACGAGCAGTACGTC.

This chain uses TRBV18 with TRBJ1-5; TRBD1 matches at 7 bases. The trim removed 6 bases at V and 5 bases at J, leaving 4 bases unmatched. The CDR3 is 13 amino acids. Germline V CDR1 and CDR2: KGHSH, LQKENI. Here the CDR3 reads CASSSDRDQPQHF. CDR3 bases: TGTGCCAGCTCCTCCGACAGGGATCAGCCCCAGCATTTT.

The gene calls are TRBV7-6 and TRBJ2-7; possible D gene TRBD1, 6 bases. The CDR3 loop spans 16 amino acids. Trimming removed 0 bases from V and 0 bases from J, with 12 bases in between. The germline CDR1 and CDR2 sequences are SGHVS and FNYEAQ. The CDR3, as DNA: TGTGCCAGCAGCTTAGCCGGACAGTGGGGCTCCTACGAGCAGTACTTC. As protein: CASSLAGQWGSYEQYF.